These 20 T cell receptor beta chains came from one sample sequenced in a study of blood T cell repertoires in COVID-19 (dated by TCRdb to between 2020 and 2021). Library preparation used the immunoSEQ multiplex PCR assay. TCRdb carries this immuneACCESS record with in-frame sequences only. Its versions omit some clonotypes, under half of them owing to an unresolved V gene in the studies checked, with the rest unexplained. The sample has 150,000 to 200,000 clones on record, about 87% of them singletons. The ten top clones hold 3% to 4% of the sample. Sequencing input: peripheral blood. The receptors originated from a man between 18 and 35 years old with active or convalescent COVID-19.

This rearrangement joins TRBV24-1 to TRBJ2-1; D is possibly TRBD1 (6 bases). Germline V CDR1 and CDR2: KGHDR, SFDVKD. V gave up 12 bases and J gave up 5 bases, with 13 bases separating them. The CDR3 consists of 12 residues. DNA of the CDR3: TGTGCCGCCGGAGGACAGCACAATGAGCAGTTCTTC. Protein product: CAAGGQHNEQFF.

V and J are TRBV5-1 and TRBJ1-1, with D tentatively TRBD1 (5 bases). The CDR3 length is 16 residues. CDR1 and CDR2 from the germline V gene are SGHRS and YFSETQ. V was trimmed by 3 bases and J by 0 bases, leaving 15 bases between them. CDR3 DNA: TGCGCCAGCAGCTGGGACTACTTTCCCATGAACACTGAAGCTTTCTTT. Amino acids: CASSWDYFPMNTEAFF.

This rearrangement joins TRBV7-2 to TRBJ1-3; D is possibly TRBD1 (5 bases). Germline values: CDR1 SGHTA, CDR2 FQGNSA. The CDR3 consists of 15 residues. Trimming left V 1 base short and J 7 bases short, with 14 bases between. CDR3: CASSLGGRRDNTIYF. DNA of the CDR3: TGTGCCAGCAGCTTAGGTGGCAGGAGGGACAACACCATATATTTT.

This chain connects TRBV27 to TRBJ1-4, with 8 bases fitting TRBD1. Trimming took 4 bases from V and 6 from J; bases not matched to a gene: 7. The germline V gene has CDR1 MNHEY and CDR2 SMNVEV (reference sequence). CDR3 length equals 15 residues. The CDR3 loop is CASSSQGARYEKLFF. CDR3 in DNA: TGTGCCAGCAGTTCTCAGGGGGCTAGGTATGAAAAACTGTTTTTT.

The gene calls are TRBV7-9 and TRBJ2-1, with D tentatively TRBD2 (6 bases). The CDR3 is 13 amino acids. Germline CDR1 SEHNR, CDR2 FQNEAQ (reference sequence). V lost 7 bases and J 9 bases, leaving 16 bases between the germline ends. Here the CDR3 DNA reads TGTGCCAGCATCCAGATAAACGGGGGTGAGCAGTTCTTC. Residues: CASIQINGGEQFF.

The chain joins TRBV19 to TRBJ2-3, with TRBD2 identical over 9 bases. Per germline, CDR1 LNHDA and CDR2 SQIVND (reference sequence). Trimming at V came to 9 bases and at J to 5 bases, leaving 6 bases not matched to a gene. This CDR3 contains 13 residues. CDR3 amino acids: CASHSGSIDTQYF. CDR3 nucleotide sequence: TGTGCCAGCCATAGCGGGAGTATAGATACGCAGTATTTT.

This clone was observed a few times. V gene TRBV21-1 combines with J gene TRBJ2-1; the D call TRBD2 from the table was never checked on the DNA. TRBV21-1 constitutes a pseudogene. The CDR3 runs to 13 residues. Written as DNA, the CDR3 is TGTGCCAGCAGCAAAGCTAGGACTAGAAGACCGTTCTTC. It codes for CASSKARTRRPFF.

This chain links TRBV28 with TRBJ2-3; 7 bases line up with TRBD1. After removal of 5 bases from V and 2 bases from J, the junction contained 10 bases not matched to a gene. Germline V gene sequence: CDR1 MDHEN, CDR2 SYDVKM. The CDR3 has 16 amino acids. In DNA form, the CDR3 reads TGTGCCAGCAGTCCGGTCCGGGACAGTATCACAGATACGCAGTATTTT. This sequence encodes CASSPVRDSITDTQYF. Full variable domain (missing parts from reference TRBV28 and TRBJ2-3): DVKVTQSSRYLVKRTGEKVFLECVQDMDHENMFWYRQDPGLGLRLIYFSYDVKMKEKGDIPEGYSVSREKKERFSLILESASTNQTSMYLCASSPVRDSITDTQYFGPGTRLTVL.

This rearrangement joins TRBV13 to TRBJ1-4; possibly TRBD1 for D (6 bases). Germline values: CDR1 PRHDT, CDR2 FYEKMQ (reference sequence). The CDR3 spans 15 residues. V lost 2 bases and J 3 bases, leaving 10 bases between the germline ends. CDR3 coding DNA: TGTGCCAGCAGCTTACCGGACAGAGCTAATGAAAAACTGTTTTTT. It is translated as CASSLPDRANEKLFF.

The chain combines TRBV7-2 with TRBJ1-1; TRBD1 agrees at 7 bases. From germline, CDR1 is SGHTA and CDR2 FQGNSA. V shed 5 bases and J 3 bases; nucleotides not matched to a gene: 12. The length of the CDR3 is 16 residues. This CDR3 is CASSPGPGGWYTEAFF. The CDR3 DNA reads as TGTGCCAGCAGCCCAGGGCCAGGGGGATGGTACACTGAAGCTTTCTTT.

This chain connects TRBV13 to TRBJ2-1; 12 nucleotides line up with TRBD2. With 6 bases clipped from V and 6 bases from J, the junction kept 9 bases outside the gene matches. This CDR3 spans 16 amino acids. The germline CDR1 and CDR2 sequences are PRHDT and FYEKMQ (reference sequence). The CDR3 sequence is CASRRASGRGPNEQFF. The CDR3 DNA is TGTGCCAGCAGAAGAGCTAGCGGGAGGGGGCCCAATGAGCAGTTCTTC.

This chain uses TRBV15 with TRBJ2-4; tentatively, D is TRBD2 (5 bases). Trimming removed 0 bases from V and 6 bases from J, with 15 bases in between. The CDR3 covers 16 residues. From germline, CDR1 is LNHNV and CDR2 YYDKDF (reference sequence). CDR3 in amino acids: CATSRDFIEGGNIQYF. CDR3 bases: TGTGCCACCAGCAGAGACTTCATAGAAGGAGGAAACATTCAGTACTTC.

The CDR3 loop is CSATYNTEAFF. The CDR3 DNA is TGCAGTGCTACTTATAACACTGAAGCTTTCTTT. The rearrangement uses TRBV20-1 and TRBJ1-1; the D is unclear. In germline, CDR1 is DFQATT, CDR2 SNEGSKA (reference sequence). V lost 4 bases, J lost 2 bases, and 5 bases lay in between. The CDR3 is made up of 11 amino acids.

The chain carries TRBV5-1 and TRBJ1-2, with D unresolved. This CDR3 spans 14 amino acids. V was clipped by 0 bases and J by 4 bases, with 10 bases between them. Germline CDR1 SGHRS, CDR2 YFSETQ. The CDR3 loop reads CASSLDQEIYGYTF. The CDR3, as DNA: TGCGCCAGCAGCTTGGACCAGGAAATCTATGGCTACACCTTC.

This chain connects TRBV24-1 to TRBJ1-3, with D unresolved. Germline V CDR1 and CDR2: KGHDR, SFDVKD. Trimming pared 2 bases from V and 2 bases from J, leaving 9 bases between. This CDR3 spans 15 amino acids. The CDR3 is CATSDSRRTGNTIYF. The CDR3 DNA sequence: TGTGCCACCAGTGATTCGCGGCGCACTGGAAACACCATATATTTT.

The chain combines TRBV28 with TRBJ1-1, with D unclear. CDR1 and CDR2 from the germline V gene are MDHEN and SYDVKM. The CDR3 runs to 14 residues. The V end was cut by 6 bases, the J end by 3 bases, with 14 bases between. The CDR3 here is CASSSQREYTEAFF. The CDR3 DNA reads TGTGCCAGCAGCTCACAGAGGGAGTACACTGAAGCTTTCTTT.

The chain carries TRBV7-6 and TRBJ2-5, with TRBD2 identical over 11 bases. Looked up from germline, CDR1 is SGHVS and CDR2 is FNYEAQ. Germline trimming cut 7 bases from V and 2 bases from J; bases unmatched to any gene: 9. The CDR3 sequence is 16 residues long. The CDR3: CASTDPGLAEQETQYF. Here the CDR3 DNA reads TGTGCCAGCACCGACCCGGGACTAGCGGAACAAGAGACCCAGTACTTC.

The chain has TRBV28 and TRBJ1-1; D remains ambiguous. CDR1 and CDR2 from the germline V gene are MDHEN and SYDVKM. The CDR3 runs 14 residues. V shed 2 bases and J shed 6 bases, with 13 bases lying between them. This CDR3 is CASSLREVRAEAFF. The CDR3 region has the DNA TGTGCCAGCAGTTTAAGGGAGGTGCGGGCTGAAGCTTTCTTT. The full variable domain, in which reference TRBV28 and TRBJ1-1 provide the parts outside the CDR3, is DVKVTQSSRYLVKRTGEKVFLECVQDMDHENMFWYRQDPGLGLRLIYFSYDVKMKEKGDIPEGYSVSREKKERFSLILESASTNQTSMYLCASSLREVRAEAFFGQGTRLTVV.

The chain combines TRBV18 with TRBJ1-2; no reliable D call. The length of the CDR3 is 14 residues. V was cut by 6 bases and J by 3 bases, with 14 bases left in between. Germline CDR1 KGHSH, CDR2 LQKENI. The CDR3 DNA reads TGTGCCAGCTCCCCCGGGGAGATCTACTATGGCTACACCTTC. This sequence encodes CASSPGEIYYGYTF.

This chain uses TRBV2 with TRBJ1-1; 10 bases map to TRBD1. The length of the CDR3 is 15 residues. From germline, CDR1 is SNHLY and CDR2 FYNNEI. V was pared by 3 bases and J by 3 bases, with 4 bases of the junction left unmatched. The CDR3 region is CASSDWDRGDTEAFF. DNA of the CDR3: TGTGCCAGCAGTGACTGGGACAGGGGCGACACTGAAGCTTTCTTT.